Listed below are T cell receptor beta chains from one sample, sequenced in a study of Graves' ophthalmopathy and Graves' hyperthyroidism. MiXCR, run by TCRdb on the multiplex PCR reads, gives a single entry per CDR3 protein. The table shows under 800,000 distinct CDR3 sequences, with 22% occurring only once. The specimen was peripheral blood. These receptors came from a woman aged 18-29 years with stable Graves' hyperthyroidism. Some clones in this sample may be carry-over from other donors' samples. The CDR3 runs from the conserved cysteine through the conserved F or W. D genes are given only for firm matches. Clone size appears in some rows only: once, few, many, or a class for an expanded clone.

TRBJ1-1	TRBD1	TRBV7-9	few	TGTGCCAGCAGCCTGTCTATTTTGGCGACAGGGGGAGCTTTCTTT	CASSLSILATGGAFF
TRBJ2-7	TRBD1	TRBV6-5	many	TGTGCCAGCAGTTACCTAACGGACAGGGGGCAGTTGTTC	CASSYLTDRGQLF
TRBJ2-7	TRBD2	TRBV20-1	once	TGCAGTGCCAGACTAGCGGGGTCCGCCTACGAGCAGTACTTC	CSARLAGSAYEQYF
TRBJ2-5	.	TRBV6-1	many	TGTGCCAGCACCTCAGGGGGGCTAGAGACCCAGTACTTC	CASTSGGLETQYF
TRBJ1-6	TRBD1	TRBV6-1	many	TGTGCCAGCAGCTGGGACAGGAGAGGTTCACCCCTCCACTTT	CASSWDRRGSPLHF
TRBJ1-1	TRBD1	TRBV19	many	TGTGCCAGTAGTCCCGGGACAGCGTATGAAGCTTTCTTT	CASSPGTAYEAFF
TRBJ1-6	.	TRBV12-3/TRBV12-4	.	TGTGCCAGCAGCCAATGGGGAACTTATTCACCCCTCCACTTT	CASSQWGTYSPLHF
TRBJ1-3	.	TRBV20-1	many	TGCAGTGCTAGAGATCCCCGGAGTTCTGGAAACACCATATATTTT	CSARDPRSSGNTIYF
TRBJ1-1	TRBD1	TRBV12-3/TRBV12-4	many	TGTGCCAGCAGTTTTAGGACAGGGTGGGACACTGAAGCTTTCTTT	CASSFRTGWDTEAFF
TRBJ1-1	TRBD1	TRBV28	many	TGTGCCAGCAGTTCAGGACAGGGCGACACTGAAGCTTTCTTT	CASSSGQGDTEAFF
TRBJ1-2	.	TRBV12-3/TRBV12-4	many	TGTGCCAGCAGAAGCAACAGGGACGGCTACACCTTC	CASRSNRDGYTF
TRBJ1-5	.	TRBV20-1	once	TGCAGTGCTAGAGATCCTATTAGCAATCAGCCCCAGCATTTT	CSARDPISNQPQHF
TRBJ1-6	.	TRBV7-9	.	TGTGCCAGCAGCCCAAACCCCAGGGATAATTCACCCCTCCACTTT	CASSPNPRDNSPLHF
TRBJ1-2	.	TRBV29-1	.	TGCAGCGTTGACAAGGGACGGAGGGGCTTC	CSVDKGRRGF
TRBJ1-2	.	TRBV29-1	many	TGCAGCGTTGGGGGGCCTGGAGGGAGGCCCTATGGCTACACCTTC	CSVGGPGGRPYGYTF
TRBJ2-5	TRBD1	TRBV4-1	few	TGCGCCAGCAGCCAAGATAAGGGACAGTATGAGACCCAGTACTTC	CASSQDKGQYETQYF